This TCR beta chain was identified in a study of CD4 T cells in relation to SARS-CoV-2 and coronaviruses. Unexposed donor CD4+ T cells date from about 2011-2018, before the COVID-19 pandemic. Some clones are missing from TCRdb's copy, which holds only in-frame ones; the method was immunoSEQ multiplex PCR. Of 60,000 or so clones in the sample, about 94% were seen once. Sequencing used naive CD4+ T cells from PBMCs. Subset defined: naive CD4+ T cells isolated by negative enrichment. The clonotype comes from a human donor in good health.

CDR3 region: CASSLAKGGVVGAYEQYF. The CDR3 DNA reads as TGCGCCAGCAGCTTGGCCAAGGGGGGCGTCGTCGGGGCCTACGAGCAGTACTTC. The genes are TRBV5-1 and TRBJ2-7; D could derive from TRBD1 or TRBD2 (6 bases each). The germline CDR1 and CDR2 sequences are SGHRS and YFSETQ. V lost 0 bases, J lost 2 bases, and 21 bases lay in between. The CDR3 spans 18 residues.